These T cell receptor beta chains were read from a single sample in a study of shared clonotypes between healthy human individuals. Libraries were prepared by immunoSEQ multiplex PCR; TCRdb keeps only in-frame clonotypes and omits some of them. Of about 2 million clones listed, approximately 94% are singletons. Sequences were obtained from naive CD8+ T cells sorted from blood. These receptors were taken from a man aged 18 to 30 in good health. CDR3s include the opening cysteine and the closing phenylalanine or tryptophan. Each record gives: CDR3 DNA, CDR3 protein, clone size, J gene, V gene, D gene, CDR3 length. A D gene is named only where the DNA matches it firmly. Clone sizes are given selectively: once, few, many, or a class where the clone is expanded.

CDR3nt: TGTGCCAGTAGTAGCCCAGGGTGGAACACTGAAGCTTTCTTT
CDR3aa: CASSSPGWNTEAFF
abundance: NA
j_gene: TRBJ1-1
v_gene: TRBV19
d_gene: NA
len: 14

CDR3nt: TGTGCCAGCAGCTCTTTAGCGGGAGGGGGTTACAATGAGCAGTTCTTC
CDR3aa: CASSSLAGGGYNEQFF
abundance: NA
j_gene: TRBJ2-1
v_gene: TRBV13
d_gene: TRBD2
len: 16

CDR3nt: TGTGCCAGCAGCTTAGGGGACTCCTCCTACGAGCAGTACTTC
CDR3aa: CASSLGDSSYEQYF
abundance: NA
j_gene: TRBJ2-7
v_gene: TRBV7-9
d_gene: NA
len: 14

CDR3nt: TGTGCCTGGCTCGGGCTGAACACCGGGGAGCTGTTTTTT
CDR3aa: CAWLGLNTGELFF
abundance: NA
j_gene: TRBJ2-2
v_gene: TRBV30
d_gene: NA
len: 13

CDR3nt: TGCGCCAGCAGCCAAGTCGCTAGCGGGGGGCCATACAATGAGCAGTTCTTC
CDR3aa: CASSQVASGGPYNEQFF
abundance: NA
j_gene: TRBJ2-1
v_gene: TRBV4-1
d_gene: TRBD2
len: 17

CDR3nt: TGTGCCATCAGGCCCGTAGCGGGAGGTTACAATGAGCAGTTCTTC
CDR3aa: CAIRPVAGGYNEQFF
abundance: NA
j_gene: TRBJ2-1
v_gene: TRBV10-3
d_gene: TRBD2
len: 15

CDR3nt: TGTGCCAGCAGTCCGGGGGGTAGCGGGGCTCCCTCCACAGATACGCAGTATTTT
CDR3aa: CASSPGGSGAPSTDTQYF
abundance: NA
j_gene: TRBJ2-3
v_gene: TRBV27
d_gene: TRBD2
len: 18

CDR3nt: TGTGCCTGGAGTCAAAGGACAGGGGGTTTGGCGTACGAGCAGTACTTC
CDR3aa: CAWSQRTGGLAYEQYF
abundance: NA
j_gene: TRBJ2-7
v_gene: TRBV30
d_gene: TRBD1
len: 16

CDR3nt: TGCGCCAGCAGCCGCCGGGAGGGGCAAGAGACCCAGTACTTC
CDR3aa: CASSRREGQETQYF
abundance: once
j_gene: TRBJ2-5
v_gene: TRBV4-1
d_gene: TRBD2
len: 14

CDR3nt: TGTGCCAGCAGTTGGGCGGCTCTAGCGGGAGCAAATGAGCAGTTCTTC
CDR3aa: CASSWAALAGANEQFF
abundance: NA
j_gene: TRBJ2-1
v_gene: TRBV6-6
d_gene: TRBD2
len: 16

CDR3nt: TGCGCCAGCAGCCAAGAAACCTCTAGCGGGTTCTCCTACAATGAGCAGTTCTTC
CDR3aa: CASSQETSSGFSYNEQFF
abundance: NA
j_gene: TRBJ2-1
v_gene: TRBV4-3
d_gene: TRBD2
len: 18

CDR3nt: TGTGCCAGCAGCTTGGATCACGGGTATGGGGGCCCGGGGCAGGCTGAAGCTTTCTTT
CDR3aa: CASSLDHGYGGPGQAEAFF
abundance: NA
j_gene: TRBJ1-1
v_gene: TRBV5-6
d_gene: NA
len: 19

CDR3nt: TGTGCCAGCAGCGAGGAAGGAGGCTCCTACAATGAGCAGTTCTTC
CDR3aa: CASSEEGGSYNEQFF
abundance: NA
j_gene: TRBJ2-1
v_gene: TRBV9
d_gene: NA
len: 15

CDR3nt: TGTGCCAGCAAGCCCACTAGCACAGATACGCAGTATTTT
CDR3aa: CASKPTSTDTQYF
abundance: NA
j_gene: TRBJ2-3
v_gene: TRBV9
d_gene: NA
len: 13

CDR3nt: TGTGCCAGCAGTTACTTGGAAGGGGCTGAAGCTTTCTTT
CDR3aa: CASSYLEGAEAFF
abundance: few
j_gene: TRBJ1-1
v_gene: TRBV6-5
d_gene: NA
len: 13

CDR3nt: TGTGCCAGCAGCTTTGAACAGGGAGCAAACATTCAGTACTTC
CDR3aa: CASSFEQGANIQYF
abundance: NA
j_gene: TRBJ2-4
v_gene: TRBV5-8
d_gene: NA
len: 14

CDR3nt: TGTGCCAGCAGCGCCGTGTCAGAAAACATTCAGTACTTC
CDR3aa: CASSAVSENIQYF
abundance: NA
j_gene: TRBJ2-4
v_gene: TRBV9
d_gene: NA
len: 13

CDR3nt: TGCGCCAGCAGCCAAAATCTCGGACAGGAGGGCAAAAACATTCAGTACTTC
CDR3aa: CASSQNLGQEGKNIQYF
abundance: NA
j_gene: TRBJ2-4
v_gene: TRBV4-3
d_gene: NA
len: 17

CDR3nt: TGTGCCAGCAGTTACCAAGGGGGCACTGAAGCTTTCTTT
CDR3aa: CASSYQGGTEAFF
abundance: NA
j_gene: TRBJ1-1
v_gene: TRBV6-5
d_gene: NA
len: 13

CDR3nt: TGTGCCAGCAGCTTAAGTGAGGCGACTAGCCTAGATACGCAGTATTTT
CDR3aa: CASSLSEATSLDTQYF
abundance: NA
j_gene: TRBJ2-3
v_gene: TRBV7-2
d_gene: TRBD2
len: 16

CDR3nt: TGCGCCAGCAGCCCGGGGGGAGGGGATTATCAGCCCCAGCATTTT
CDR3aa: CASSPGGGDYQPQHF
abundance: NA
j_gene: TRBJ1-5
v_gene: TRBV4-1
d_gene: NA
len: 15

CDR3nt: TGTGCCAGCAGCCCAGGCGCGCATGAGCAGTTCTTC
CDR3aa: CASSPGAHEQFF
abundance: NA
j_gene: TRBJ2-1
v_gene: TRBV7-2
d_gene: NA
len: 12

CDR3nt: TGTGCCAGCAGCTTGTTTGGGGACACTGAAGCTTTCTTT
CDR3aa: CASSLFGDTEAFF
abundance: NA
j_gene: TRBJ1-1
v_gene: TRBV5-4
d_gene: NA
len: 13

CDR3nt: TGCGCCAGCAGCTTCACAGGGTTTGAGTACGAGCAGTACTTC
CDR3aa: CASSFTGFEYEQYF
abundance: NA
j_gene: TRBJ2-7
v_gene: TRBV5-1
d_gene: NA
len: 14